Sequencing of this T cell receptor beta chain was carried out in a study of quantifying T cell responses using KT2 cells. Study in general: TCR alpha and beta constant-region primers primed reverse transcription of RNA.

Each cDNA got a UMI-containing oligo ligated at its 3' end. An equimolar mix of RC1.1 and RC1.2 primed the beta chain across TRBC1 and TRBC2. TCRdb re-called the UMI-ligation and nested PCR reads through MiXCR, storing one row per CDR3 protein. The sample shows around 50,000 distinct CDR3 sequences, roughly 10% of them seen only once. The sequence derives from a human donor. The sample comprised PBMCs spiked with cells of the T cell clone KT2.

CDR3 nucleotide sequence: TGTGCCAGCAGCCGACAGGGAGGGACCTACAATGAGCAGTTCTTC. Its protein is CASSRQGGTYNEQFF. V is TRBV7-9 and J is TRBJ2-1; D is perhaps TRBD1 or TRBD2 (7 bases each). The V end lost 5 bases, the J end lost 2 bases, and 13 bases lay between the germline ends. Per the germline V gene, CDR1 is SEHNR and CDR2 is FQNEAQ (reference sequence). The length of the CDR3 is 15 residues.